Detailed here is one T cell receptor (beta chain). Its recognized antigen is unknown. One base away there is no much larger clone; base qualities are not given. CD8 naive samples were obtained by positive selection for CCR7 among CD45RO-negative cells, yielding a CD45RA+CCR7+ population from which TemRA cells were excluded. The donors were healthy, HIV-negative adults with no recently reported acute infections or vaccinations. Only Caucasian adults living in Nashville, Tennessee, USA were represented among the donors. After blood collection by leukapheresis, PBMCs were isolated using Ficoll-Histopaque density gradient centrifugation and then cryopreserved in the vapor phase of liquid nitrogen. Analytical flow cytometry was used to check the purity and quantity of every magnetically sorted T cell population. Each sorted fraction had its genomic DNA isolated and then quantified by UV absorbance on a Nanodrop 2000c.

This record comes from a study of shared clonotypes between healthy human individuals (dated by TCRdb to the early 2020s). A note on the overall study: The cohort included three men and a couple of women between 18 and 49 years of age. Libraries were prepared and TCR repertoires were sequenced by different laboratories using diverse techniques, in order to increase sequencing depth and limit assay-specific biases. For each donor, CD4 naive and CD4 memory were each given three plates, CD8 naive was given two plates, and CD8 memory was given one plate. To estimate repertoire size and how much clonotypes are shared between individuals, the study performed deep sequencing of blood TCR repertoires from about five healthy adults. Between about 0.94 and 8.9 billion PBMCs per donor were obtained by leukapheresis. The investigation overall reported the following: Even with the large sequencing depth, rarefaction of the sorted-subset datasets indicated that sequencing was incomplete. Larger estimated clonotype richness was generally found for naive subsets than for memory subsets. About 5% of naive CD4, 3.5% of naive CD8, 2.3% of memory CD4, and approximately 0.39% of memory CD8 clonotypes were shared across a few donors. Because the study included a small number of donors, the genetic and exposure-history diversity represented was limited. Pairwise subsampling led to the expectation that sequencing depth would affect the degree of clonotype sharing among donors. Only blood was sampled, and tissue TCR repertoires likely differ from those in blood. Compared with non-shared clonotypes, the clonotypes found in all four sorted-subset donors had higher generation probabilities.

Using the deep immunoSEQ assay, multiplex PCR amplified TCR CDR3 regions from genomic DNA. Extracted genomic DNA from each cell subset was spread evenly across all wells of several immunoSEQ 96-well plates, with each plate serving as a replicate. Each replicate PCR for sorted subsets received about 180 ng genomic DNA, equal to about 30,000 T cell genomes. Purified libraries were measured with a Qubit 3.0 fluorometer, size-checked on a Bioanalyzer 2100, and measured again with the KAPA Library Quantification kit. Every immunoSEQ 96-well plate was sequenced on a separate single-read 150-cycle Illumina NextSeq 550 flow cell. The original pipeline was this. Because the immunoSEQ output included only junctional sequences and no quality scores, the filtering could not be the same as the filtering used for full-length reads. To assign V/J genes and CDR3, sequences were annotated using PyIR, a Python wrapper for IgBLAST v1.9, with IMGT germline references. Reads with weak V/J assignments (E-value above 1e-6), missing CDR3, stop codons, out-of-frame junctions, or ambiguous translated residues were removed. V3J clonotypes were defined as sequences sharing the same inferred V gene, J gene, and CDR3 amino acid sequence. To compute the percentage overlap between repertoires, the number of shared unique clonotypes was divided by the size of the smaller repertoire. Repertoire richness was assessed with RTK rarefaction, the Chao1 estimator, and Recon v2.1 estimates of unobserved clonotypes. Generation probabilities were computed with OLGA for all TCRbeta clonotypes obtained by the gDNA method from a few donors. TCRdb re-hosts the immuneACCESS table, in-frame sequences only. Its copies lack some clones; in the studies checked, an unresolved V gene accounts for under half of them, and the cause for the rest is not known. V and J calls and clone size follow that table, whereas D and trimming were derived from the DNA. This sample lists roughly 1,800,000 clones; approximately 94% were detected once. Of the sample, 1.2% falls within the top ten clones.

V is shortened by 0 bases, J by 2 bases, and the region joining them spans 6 bases. CDR1 and CDR2, looked up from the germline V gene (reference sequence), are LNHNV and YYDKDF. Measured from the cysteine to the phenylalanine, the CDR3 is 14 residues long. Of all the DNA, just the CDR3 is kept, 42 bases in frame from base 1. This chain is built from TRBV15 and TRBJ2-3; the D gene assignment is ambiguous. The sequencing input was naive CD8+ T cells sorted from blood. Per the publication, the cell subset or site label means: CD45RA+CCR7+. This clonotype originated in a man younger than 35 in good health. DNA sequence: TGTGCCACCAGCAGAGATTCCCTCACAGATACGCAGTATTTT. It translates to CATSRDSLTDTQYF.